What follows are 18 T cell receptor beta chains derived from one specimen sequenced in a study of Ad26.COV2.S vaccination and SARS-CoV-2 variants. This table comes from immunoSEQ multiplex PCR, and its TCRdb copy is limited to in-frame clones, with some not included. The table lists roughly 300,000 clones, roughly 90% of them singletons, with about 10% in the top ten. Indicated treatment: around 19 received Ad26.COV2.S at low or high dose, single or two shots; five or six received placebo; per-sample allocation not given. Collection of samples fell on day 63 after the first vaccine or placebo injection. Sequences were derived from peripheral blood, sampled in a trial of Ad26.COV2.S vaccine versus placebo. Receptors originate from a person aged 18 to 59 who received the Ad26.COV2.S COVID-19 vaccine or a placebo.

Comment on this clone: Since a much larger clone is just one base distant, this may be a read error. This sample also contains other DNA sequences that code for the same CDR3. The CDR3 reads CASSRGGDTQYF. The CDR3 DNA follows: TGTGCCAGCAGCCGTGGGGGGGATACGCAGTATTTT. The chain employs TRBV12-3 or TRBV12-4 and TRBJ2-3, with D perhaps matching TRBD2 (6 bases). The CDR3 consists of 12 residues. Deletions cut 6 bases from V and 6 bases from J, with 10 bases between.

The chain carries TRBV5-1 and TRBJ2-1, with D maybe TRBD2 (5 bases). The CDR3 sequence is 14 residues long. V lost 0 bases and J 14 bases, leaving 18 bases between the germline ends. Germline loops: CDR1 SGHRS, CDR2 YFSETQ. The CDR3 DNA is TGCGCCAGCAGCTTGGAGATTCAAGGTAGCGCAAAGTTCTTC. Translating gives CASSLEIQGSAKFF.

This sequence joins TRBV5-6 and TRBJ1-6, with a possible D match to TRBD1 (6 bases). This CDR3 region has 15 residues. V dropped 5 bases and J dropped 7 bases, with 16 bases sitting between them. The germline CDR1 and CDR2 sequences are SGHDT and YYEEEE. CDR3 in DNA: TGTGCCAGCAGTCCGAGGGGAGGGGGGAATTCACCCCTCCACTTT. It specifies CASSPRGGGNSPLHF.

The gene calls are TRBV7-6 and TRBJ2-3, with a tentative D call TRBD1 (6 bases). The CDR3 runs to 15 residues. V shed 1 base and J shed 0 bases, with 8 bases lying between them. Germline V CDR1 and CDR2: SGHVS, FNYEAQ. The CDR3 nucleotides read TGTGCCAGCAGCTTAGGGACAGCTAGCACAGATACGCAGTATTTT. This encodes CASSLGTASTDTQYF.

The chain uses TRBV12-3 or TRBV12-4 and TRBJ2-3, with D hard to call. This CDR3 spans 13 amino acids. V was pared by 2 bases and J by 2 bases, with 5 bases between. CDR3 amino acids: CASSLKNTDTQYF. For the CDR3, the DNA is TGTGCCAGCAGTTTAAAGAACACAGATACGCAGTATTTT.

The chain links TRBV2 to TRBJ2-5; D not resolved. Germline CDR1 SNHLY, CDR2 FYNNEI. V was shortened by 6 bases and J by 4 bases, with 9 bases between the two germline ends. CDR3 length: 12 amino acids. The CDR3: CASRRVGETQYF. The DNA for the CDR3 is TGTGCCAGCAGGCGAGTGGGAGAGACCCAGTACTTC.

This chain uses TRBV9 with TRBJ2-2, with TRBD2 identical over 7 bases. This CDR3 is 17 amino acids long. V shed 0 bases, J shed 1 base, and the junction held 6 bases outside the gene matches. The germline gives CDR1 SGDLS, CDR2 YYNGEE. The CDR3 protein is CASSVDRASGNTGELFF. The CDR3 nucleotides are TGTGCCAGCAGCGTAGATAGGGCTAGCGGGAACACCGGGGAGCTGTTTTTT.

This chain uses TRBV11-3 with TRBJ2-1, with D possibly being TRBD2 (5 bases). CDR1 is SGHNT, CDR2 YENEEA, per germline. Trimming took 5 bases from V and 2 from J, leaving 13 bases between them. The CDR3 loop spans 15 amino acids. The DNA for the CDR3 is TGTGCCAGCAGCCCTGTAGCGTACCCCTACAATGAGCAGTTCTTC. Protein sequence: CASSPVAYPYNEQFF.

The chain joins TRBV7-8 to TRBJ2-1; weak D call: TRBD2 (6 bases). CDR3 length: 14 residues. In germline, CDR1 is SGHVS, CDR2 FQNEAQ. Trimming shortened V by 7 bases and J by 10 bases, and 20 bases separated the two germline ends. CDR3: CASTTRGLGMEQFF. The DNA of the CDR3 is TGTGCCAGCACCACCCGGGGGTTGGGGATGGAGCAGTTCTTC.

The sample holds one count of this clone. This sequence joins TRBV4-1 and TRBJ1-1; 8 bases agree with TRBD1. J lost 4 bases, V lost 8 bases, and 9 bases had no gene match. The CDR3 consists of 14 residues. Germline CDR1 reads MGHRA; CDR2 reads YSYEKL. CDR3 region: CASRGDRSGTEAFF. CDR3 bases: TGCGCCAGCCGCGGGGACAGGAGTGGCACTGAAGCTTTCTTT.

This clone was observed a single time. The rearrangement links TRBV10-3 to TRBJ2-7; no definite D call. The V end was cut by 0 bases, the J end by 4 bases, with 13 bases between. The CDR3 spans 15 residues. CDR1 and CDR2 from the germline V gene are ENHRY and SYGVKD. CDR3 DNA sequence: TGTGCCATCAGTGAGTCCACCCTGGACCTGTACGAGCAGTACTTC. Protein sequence: CAISESTLDLYEQYF.

The V gene is TRBV28, the J gene TRBJ2-3, with D possibly TRBD1 on 6 matching bases. This CDR3 has 16 amino acids. Trimming removed 5 bases from V and 1 base from J, with 16 bases in between. Germline V lookup: CDR1 MDHEN, CDR2 SYDVKM. CDR3 residues: CASSTSGAPRTDTQYF. CDR3 nucleotides: TGTGCCAGCAGTACATCAGGGGCGCCCCGCACAGATACGCAGTATTTT. Together with reference TRBV28 and TRBJ2-3, the CDR3 gives the full variable domain: DVKVTQSSRYLVKRTGEKVFLECVQDMDHENMFWYRQDPGLGLRLIYFSYDVKMKEKGDIPEGYSVSREKKERFSLILESASTNQTSMYLCASSTSGAPRTDTQYFGPGTRLTVL.

The chain combines TRBV7-2 with TRBJ1-2; the D gene is possibly TRBD1 (5 bases). The CDR3 has 14 residues. V lost 2 bases and J 1 base, leaving 8 bases between the germline ends. Germline V gives CDR1 SGHTA, CDR2 FQGNSA. Written as DNA, the CDR3 is TGTGCCAGCAGCTTACGGGACGGTAACTATGGCTACACCTTC. Translated: CASSLRDGNYGYTF.

The chain is built from TRBV28 and TRBJ1-2; 7 bases line up with TRBD1. In germline, CDR1 is MDHEN, CDR2 SYDVKM. The CDR3 loop spans 14 amino acids. V gave up 5 bases and J gave up 3 bases; unmatched junction bases: 6. The chain's CDR3 is CASSLDRVHYGYTF. DNA of the CDR3: TGTGCCAGCAGTCTTGACAGGGTTCACTATGGCTACACCTTC.

This chain links TRBV7-9 with TRBJ1-2, with D uncertain. Germline CDR1 reads SEHNR; CDR2 reads FQNEAQ (reference sequence). V was pared by 1 base and J by 0 bases, with 9 bases between. This CDR3 is built from 15 residues. The CDR3 DNA reads TGTGCCAGCAGCTTAGATAGGGTAGCTAACTATGGCTACACCTTC. Its translation: CASSLDRVANYGYTF.

For the CDR3, the DNA is TGTGCCAGCAGCCAATCTGCGGTACAAGAGACCCAGTACTTC. This gives the protein CASSQSAVQETQYF. The chain uses TRBV3-1 (or the pseudogene TRBV3-2) and TRBJ2-5; D is unresolved. Trimming left V 2 bases short and J 2 bases short, with 9 bases between. The CDR3 has 14 amino acids. From germline, CDR1 is LGHDT and CDR2 YNNKEL (reference sequence).

This chain joins TRBV30 and TRBJ2-3; the D gene is possibly TRBD1 (6 bases). The germline V and J ends were trimmed by 2 bases and 6 bases, with 6 bases remaining between them. In germline, CDR1 is GTSNPN, CDR2 SVGIG (reference sequence). The length of the CDR3 is 11 residues. The CDR3 protein is CAWSQGDTQYF. The CDR3 nucleotides are TGTGCCTGGAGTCAGGGGGATACGCAGTATTTT.

The rearrangement joins TRBV21-1 to TRBJ1-5; no DNA check was done on the table's D call, TRBD1. TRBV21-1 is labeled a pseudogene. This CDR3 is 16 amino acids long. Written as DNA, the CDR3 is TGTGCCAGCAGCCCCCTCCTTCAGGCTCTTCATCAGCCCCAGCATTTT. Translation gives CASSPLLQALHQPQHF.